Here is one TCR beta chain with its context. The sample originates from a study of Ad26.COV2.S vaccination and SARS-CoV-2 variants. Here immunoSEQ multiplex PCR was the method, and the copy in TCRdb shows in-frame clones only, minus some. This table has roughly 390,000 clones, around nine tenths appearing once. The V and J ends lost 7 bases and 4 bases, in that order; junction bases with no gene match: 9. The CDR3 sequence is 14 residues long. Germline CDR1 is WSHSY and CDR2 is SAAADI. Treatment denoted: approximately 18 received Ad26.COV2.S at low or high dose, single or two shots; about 5 received placebo; per-sample allocation not given. Vaccine and placebo recipients were sampled on day 63 after the first injection.

V gene TRBV10-2 combines with J gene TRBJ1-2; 7 bases map to TRBD1. This TCR was sampled from a person between 18 and 59 years old who received the Ad26.COV2.S COVID-19 vaccine or a placebo. The material sequenced was peripheral blood, taken in a trial of Ad26.COV2.S vaccine versus placebo. The CDR3 loop is CASTHGEGAYGYTF. The CDR3 nucleotides read TGCGCCAGCACCCACGGGGAGGGGGCCTATGGCTACACCTTC.